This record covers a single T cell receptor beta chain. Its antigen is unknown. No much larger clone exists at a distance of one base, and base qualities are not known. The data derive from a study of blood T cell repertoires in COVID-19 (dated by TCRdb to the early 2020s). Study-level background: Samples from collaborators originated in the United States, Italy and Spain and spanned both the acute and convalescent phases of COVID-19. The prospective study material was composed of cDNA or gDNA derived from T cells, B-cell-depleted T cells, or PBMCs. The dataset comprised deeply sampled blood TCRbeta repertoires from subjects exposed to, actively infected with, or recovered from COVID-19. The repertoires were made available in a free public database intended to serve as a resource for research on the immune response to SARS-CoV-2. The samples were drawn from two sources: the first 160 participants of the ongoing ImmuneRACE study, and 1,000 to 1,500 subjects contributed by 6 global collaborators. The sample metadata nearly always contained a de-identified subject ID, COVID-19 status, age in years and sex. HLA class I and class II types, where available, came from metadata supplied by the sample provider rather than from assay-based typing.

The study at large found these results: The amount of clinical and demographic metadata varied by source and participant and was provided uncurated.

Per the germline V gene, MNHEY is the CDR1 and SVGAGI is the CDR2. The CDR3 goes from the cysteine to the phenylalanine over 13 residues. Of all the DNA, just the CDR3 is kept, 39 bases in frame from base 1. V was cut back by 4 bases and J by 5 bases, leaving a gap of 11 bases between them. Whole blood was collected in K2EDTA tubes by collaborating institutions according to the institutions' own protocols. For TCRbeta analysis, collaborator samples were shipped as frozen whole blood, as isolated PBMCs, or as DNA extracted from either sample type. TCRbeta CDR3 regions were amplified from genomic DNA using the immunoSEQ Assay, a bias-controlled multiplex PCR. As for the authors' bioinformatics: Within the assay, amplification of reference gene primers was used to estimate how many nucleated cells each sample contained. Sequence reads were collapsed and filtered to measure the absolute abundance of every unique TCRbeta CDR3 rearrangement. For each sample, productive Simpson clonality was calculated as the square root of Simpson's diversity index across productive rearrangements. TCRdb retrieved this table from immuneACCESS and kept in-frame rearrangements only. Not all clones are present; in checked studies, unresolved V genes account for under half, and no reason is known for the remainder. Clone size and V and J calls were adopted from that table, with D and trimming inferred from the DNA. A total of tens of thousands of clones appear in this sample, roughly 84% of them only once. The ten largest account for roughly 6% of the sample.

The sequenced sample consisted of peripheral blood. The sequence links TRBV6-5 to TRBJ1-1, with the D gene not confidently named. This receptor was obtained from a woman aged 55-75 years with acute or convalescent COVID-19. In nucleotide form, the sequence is TGTGCCAGCAGTTCGGACTTTTGGACTGAAGCTTTCTTT. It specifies CASSSDFWTEAFF.